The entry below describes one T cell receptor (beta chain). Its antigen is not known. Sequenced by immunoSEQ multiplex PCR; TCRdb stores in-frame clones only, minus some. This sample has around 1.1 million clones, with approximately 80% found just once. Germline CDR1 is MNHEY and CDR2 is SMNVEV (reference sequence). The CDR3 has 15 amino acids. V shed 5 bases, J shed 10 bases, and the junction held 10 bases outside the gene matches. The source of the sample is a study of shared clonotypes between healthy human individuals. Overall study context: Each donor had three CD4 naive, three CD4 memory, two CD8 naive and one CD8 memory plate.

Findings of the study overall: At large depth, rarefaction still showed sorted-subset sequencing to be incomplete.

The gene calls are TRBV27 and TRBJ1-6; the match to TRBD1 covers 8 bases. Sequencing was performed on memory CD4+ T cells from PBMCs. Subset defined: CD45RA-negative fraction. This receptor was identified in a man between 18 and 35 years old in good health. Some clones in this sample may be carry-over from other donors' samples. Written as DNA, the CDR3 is TGTGCCAGCAGTGTCCCCGGACAGGGTGGATCACCCCTCCACTTT. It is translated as CASSVPGQGGSPLHF.